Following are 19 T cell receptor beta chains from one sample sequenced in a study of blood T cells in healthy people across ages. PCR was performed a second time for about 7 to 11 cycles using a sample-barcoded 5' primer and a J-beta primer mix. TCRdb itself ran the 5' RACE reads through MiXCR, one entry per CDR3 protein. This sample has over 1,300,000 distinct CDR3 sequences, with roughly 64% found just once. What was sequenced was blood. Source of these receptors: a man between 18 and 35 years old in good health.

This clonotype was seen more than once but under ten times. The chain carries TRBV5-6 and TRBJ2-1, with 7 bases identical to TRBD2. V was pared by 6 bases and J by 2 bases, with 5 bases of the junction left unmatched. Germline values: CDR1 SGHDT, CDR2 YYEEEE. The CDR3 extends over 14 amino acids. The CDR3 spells CASIGGSTYNEQFF. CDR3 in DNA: TGTGCCAGCATCGGCGGGAGCACCTACAATGAGCAGTTCTTC.

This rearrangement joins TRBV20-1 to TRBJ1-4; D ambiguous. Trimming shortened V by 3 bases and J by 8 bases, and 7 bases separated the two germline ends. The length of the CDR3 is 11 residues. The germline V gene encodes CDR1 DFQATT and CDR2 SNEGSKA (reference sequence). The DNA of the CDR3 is TGCAGTGCTAGTACGGGCGAAAAACTGTTTTTT. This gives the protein CSASTGEKLFF.

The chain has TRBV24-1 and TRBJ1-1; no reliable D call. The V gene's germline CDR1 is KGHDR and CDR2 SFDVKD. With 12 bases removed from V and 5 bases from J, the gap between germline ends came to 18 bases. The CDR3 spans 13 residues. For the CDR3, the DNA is TGTGCCCCGACCCCTAGTACCGGGACTGAAGCTTTCTTT. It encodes CAPTPSTGTEAFF.

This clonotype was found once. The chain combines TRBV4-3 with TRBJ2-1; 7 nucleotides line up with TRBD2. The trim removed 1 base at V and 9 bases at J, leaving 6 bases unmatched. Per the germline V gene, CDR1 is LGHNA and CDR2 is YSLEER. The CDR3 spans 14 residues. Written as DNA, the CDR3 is TGCGCCAGCAGCCAAGTGGCGGGGGAAAGTGAGCAGTTCTTC. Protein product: CASSQVAGESEQFF.

The CDR3 coding sequence is TGCGCCAGCAGCCAAGATATCGGACCCTCTGTGGCTTTCTTT. This translates into CASSQDIGPSVAFF. This chain joins TRBV4-1 and TRBJ1-1; D is unresolved. Germline V lookup: CDR1 MGHRA, CDR2 YSYEKL. V was clipped by 0 bases and J by 11 bases, with 16 bases between them. The CDR3 is made up of 14 amino acids.

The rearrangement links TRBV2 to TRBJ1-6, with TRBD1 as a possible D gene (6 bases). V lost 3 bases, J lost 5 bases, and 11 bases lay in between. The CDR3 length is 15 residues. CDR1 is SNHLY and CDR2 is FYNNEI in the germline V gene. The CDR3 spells CASSESGAHNSPLHF. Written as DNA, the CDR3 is TGTGCCAGCAGTGAGTCAGGGGCTCATAATTCACCCCTCCACTTT.

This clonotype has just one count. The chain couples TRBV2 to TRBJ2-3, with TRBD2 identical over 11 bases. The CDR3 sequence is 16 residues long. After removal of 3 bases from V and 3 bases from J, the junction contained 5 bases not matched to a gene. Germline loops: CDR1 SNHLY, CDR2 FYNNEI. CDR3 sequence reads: CASSDWTSGRTDTQYF. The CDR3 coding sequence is TGTGCCAGCAGTGACTGGACTAGCGGGCGAACAGATACGCAGTATTTT. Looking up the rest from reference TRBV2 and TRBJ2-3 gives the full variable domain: EPEVTQTPSHQVTQMGQEVILRCVPISNHLYFYWYRQILGQKVEFLVSFYNNEISEKSEIFDDQFSVERPDGSNFTLKIRSTKLEDSAMYFCASSDWTSGRTDTQYFGPGTRLTVL.

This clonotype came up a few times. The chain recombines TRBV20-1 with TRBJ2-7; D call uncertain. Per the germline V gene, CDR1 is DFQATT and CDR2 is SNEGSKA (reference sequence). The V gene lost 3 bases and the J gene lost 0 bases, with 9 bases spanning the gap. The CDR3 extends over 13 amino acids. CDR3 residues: CSASPRSSYEQYF. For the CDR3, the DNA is TGCAGTGCTAGTCCCAGAAGCTCCTACGAGCAGTACTTC.

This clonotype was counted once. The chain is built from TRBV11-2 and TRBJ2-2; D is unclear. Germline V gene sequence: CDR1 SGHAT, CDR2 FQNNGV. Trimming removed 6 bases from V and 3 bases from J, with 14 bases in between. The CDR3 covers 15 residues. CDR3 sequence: CASRTSLWDTGELFF. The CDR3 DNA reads TGTGCCAGCAGGACAAGTTTATGGGACACCGGGGAGCTGTTTTTT.

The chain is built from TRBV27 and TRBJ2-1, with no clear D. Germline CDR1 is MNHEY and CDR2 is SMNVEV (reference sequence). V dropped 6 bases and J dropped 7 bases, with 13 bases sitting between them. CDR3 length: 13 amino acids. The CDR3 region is CASSLRATNEQFF. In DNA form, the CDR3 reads TGTGCCAGCAGCCTTCGAGCAACAAATGAGCAGTTCTTC.

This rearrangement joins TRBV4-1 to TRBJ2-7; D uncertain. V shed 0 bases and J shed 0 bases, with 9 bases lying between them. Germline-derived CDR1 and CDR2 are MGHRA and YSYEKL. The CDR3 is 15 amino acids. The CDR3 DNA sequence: TGCGCCAGCAGCCAAGATGGCCAGAGCTCCTACGAGCAGTACTTC. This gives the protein CASSQDGQSSYEQYF.

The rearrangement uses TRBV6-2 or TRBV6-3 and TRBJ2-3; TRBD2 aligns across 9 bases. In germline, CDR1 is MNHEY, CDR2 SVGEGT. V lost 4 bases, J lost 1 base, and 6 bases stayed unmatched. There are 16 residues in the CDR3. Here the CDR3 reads CASSSRIAGGTDTQYF. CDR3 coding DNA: TGTGCCAGCAGTTCTAGGATAGCGGGGGGCACAGATACGCAGTATTTT.

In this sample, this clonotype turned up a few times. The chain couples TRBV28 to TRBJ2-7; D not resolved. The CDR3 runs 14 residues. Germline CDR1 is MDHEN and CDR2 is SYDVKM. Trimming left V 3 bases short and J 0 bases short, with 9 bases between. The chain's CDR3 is CASSFILYSYEQYF. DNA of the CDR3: TGTGCCAGCAGTTTCATCCTATACTCCTACGAGCAGTACTTC.

The CDR3 DNA follows: TGTGCCAGCAGCGTAGTCCCGGGCAACTCTGGGGCCAACGTCCTGACTTTC. Translating gives CASSVVPGNSGANVLTF. This chain links TRBV9 with TRBJ2-6, with D hard to call. V was clipped by 0 bases and J by 0 bases, with 10 bases between them. CDR3 length: 17 amino acids. Looked up from germline, CDR1 is SGDLS and CDR2 is YYNGEE.

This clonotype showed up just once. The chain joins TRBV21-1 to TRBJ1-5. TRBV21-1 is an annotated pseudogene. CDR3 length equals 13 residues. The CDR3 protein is CASSKEGSKPQHF. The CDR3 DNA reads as TGTGCCAGCAGCAAAGAAGGAAGTAAGCCCCAGCATTTT.

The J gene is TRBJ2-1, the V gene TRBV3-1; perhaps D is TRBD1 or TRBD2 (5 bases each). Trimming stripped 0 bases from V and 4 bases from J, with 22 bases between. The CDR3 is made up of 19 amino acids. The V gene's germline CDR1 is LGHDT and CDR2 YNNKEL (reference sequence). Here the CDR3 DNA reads TGTGCCAGCAGCCAAGATGGGGGTGGTCAGCTCTCCCGTTACAATGAGCAGTTCTTC. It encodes CASSQDGGGQLSRYNEQFF.

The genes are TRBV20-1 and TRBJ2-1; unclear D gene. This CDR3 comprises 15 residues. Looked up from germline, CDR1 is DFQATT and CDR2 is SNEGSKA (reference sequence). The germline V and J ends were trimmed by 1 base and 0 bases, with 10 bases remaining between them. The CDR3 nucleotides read TGCAGTGCTAGAGCCTCCATAAGCTCCTACAATGAGCAGTTCTTC. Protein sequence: CSARASISSYNEQFF.

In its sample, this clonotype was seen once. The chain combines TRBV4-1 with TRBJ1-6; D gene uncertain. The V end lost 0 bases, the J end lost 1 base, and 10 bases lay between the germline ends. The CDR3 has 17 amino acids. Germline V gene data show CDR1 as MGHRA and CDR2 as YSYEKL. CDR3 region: CASSQDIGSSYNSPLHF. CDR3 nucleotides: TGCGCCAGCAGCCAAGATATTGGGAGTTCCTATAATTCACCCCTCCACTTT.

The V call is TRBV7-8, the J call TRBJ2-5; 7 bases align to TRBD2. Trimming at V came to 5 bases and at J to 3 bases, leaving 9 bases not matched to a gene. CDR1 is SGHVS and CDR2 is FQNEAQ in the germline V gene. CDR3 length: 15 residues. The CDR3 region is CASSTPGTNEETQYF. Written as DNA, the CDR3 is TGTGCCAGCAGCACCCCCGGGACTAACGAAGAGACCCAGTACTTC.